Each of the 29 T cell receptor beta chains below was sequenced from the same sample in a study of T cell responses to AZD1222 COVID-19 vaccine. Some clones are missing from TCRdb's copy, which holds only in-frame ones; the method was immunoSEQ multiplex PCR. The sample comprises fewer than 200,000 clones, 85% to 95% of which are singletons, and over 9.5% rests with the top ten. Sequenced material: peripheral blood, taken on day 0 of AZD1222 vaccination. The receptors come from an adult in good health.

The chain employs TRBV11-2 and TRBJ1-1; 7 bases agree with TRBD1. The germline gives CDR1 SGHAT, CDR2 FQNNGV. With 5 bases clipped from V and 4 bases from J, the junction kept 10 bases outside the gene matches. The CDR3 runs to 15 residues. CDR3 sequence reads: CASSRIQGRGTEAFF. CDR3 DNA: TGTGCCAGCAGCCGTATACAGGGGAGAGGCACTGAAGCTTTCTTT.

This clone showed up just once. The CDR3 DNA is TGTGCCAGCAGCACGACAGCCTTGAACACTGAAGCTTTCTTT. Its translation: CASSTTALNTEAFF. This chain joins TRBV7-9 and TRBJ1-1, with D tentatively TRBD1 (5 bases). The CDR3 has 14 amino acids. Deletions cut 5 bases from V and 0 bases from J, with 10 bases between. Germline V lookup: CDR1 SEHNR, CDR2 FQNEAQ (reference sequence).

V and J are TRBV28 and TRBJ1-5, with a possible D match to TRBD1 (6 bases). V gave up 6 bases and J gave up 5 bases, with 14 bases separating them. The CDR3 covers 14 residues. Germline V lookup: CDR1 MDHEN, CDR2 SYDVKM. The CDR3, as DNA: TGTGCCAGCAGCCCGGTGGGGGGCGATCAGCCCCAGCATTTT. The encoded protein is CASSPVGGDQPQHF. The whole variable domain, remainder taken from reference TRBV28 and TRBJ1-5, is DVKVTQSSRYLVKRTGEKVFLECVQDMDHENMFWYRQDPGLGLRLIYFSYDVKMKEKGDIPEGYSVSREKKERFSLILESASTNQTSMYLCASSPVGGDQPQHFGDGTRLSIL.

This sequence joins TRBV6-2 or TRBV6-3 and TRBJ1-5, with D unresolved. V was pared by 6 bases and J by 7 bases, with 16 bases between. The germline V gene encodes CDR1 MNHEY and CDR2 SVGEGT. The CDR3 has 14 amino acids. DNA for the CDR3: TGTGCCAGCAGCCTACTGCAGTCGGGGCAGCCCCAGCATTTT. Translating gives CASSLLQSGQPQHF.

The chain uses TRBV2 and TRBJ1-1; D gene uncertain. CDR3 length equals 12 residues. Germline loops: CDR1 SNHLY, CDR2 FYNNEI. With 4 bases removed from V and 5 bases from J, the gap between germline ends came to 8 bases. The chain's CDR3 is CASSGRKTEAFF. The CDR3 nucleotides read TGTGCCAGCAGTGGTCGGAAAACTGAAGCTTTCTTT.

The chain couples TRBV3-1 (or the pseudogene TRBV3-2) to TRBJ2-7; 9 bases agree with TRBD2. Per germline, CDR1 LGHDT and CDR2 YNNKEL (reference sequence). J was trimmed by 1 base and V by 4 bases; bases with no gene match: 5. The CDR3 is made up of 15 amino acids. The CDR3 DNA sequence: TGTGCCAGCAGCCTTCTTAGCGGGAGATCCTACGAGCAGTACTTC. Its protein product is CASSLLSGRSYEQYF.

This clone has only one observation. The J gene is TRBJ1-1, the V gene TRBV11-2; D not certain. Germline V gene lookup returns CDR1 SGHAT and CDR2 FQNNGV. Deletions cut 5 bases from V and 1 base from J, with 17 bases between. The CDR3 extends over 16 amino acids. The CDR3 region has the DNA TGTGCCAGCAGCCGAGGCGGGAGGGCCACGAACACTGAAGCTTTCTTT. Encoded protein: CASSRGGRATNTEAFF.

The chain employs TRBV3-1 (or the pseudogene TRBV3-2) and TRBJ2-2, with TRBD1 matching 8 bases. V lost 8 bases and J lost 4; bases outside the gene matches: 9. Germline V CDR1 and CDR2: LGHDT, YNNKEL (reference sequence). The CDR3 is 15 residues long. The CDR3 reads CASSYQGAVTGELFF. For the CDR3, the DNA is TGTGCCAGCTCTTACCAGGGGGCTGTCACCGGGGAGCTGTTTTTT.

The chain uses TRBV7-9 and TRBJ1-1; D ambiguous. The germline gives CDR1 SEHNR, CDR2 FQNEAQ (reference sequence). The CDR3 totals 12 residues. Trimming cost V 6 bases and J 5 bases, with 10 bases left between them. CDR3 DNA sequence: TGTGCCAGCAGTAAATGGAGTACTGAAGCTTTCTTT. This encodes CASSKWSTEAFF.

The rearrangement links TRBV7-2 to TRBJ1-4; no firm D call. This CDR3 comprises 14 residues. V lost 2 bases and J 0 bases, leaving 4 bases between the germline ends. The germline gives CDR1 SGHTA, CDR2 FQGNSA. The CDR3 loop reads CASSLRATNEKLFF. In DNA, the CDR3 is TGTGCCAGCAGCTTACGAGCAACTAATGAAAAACTGTTTTTT.

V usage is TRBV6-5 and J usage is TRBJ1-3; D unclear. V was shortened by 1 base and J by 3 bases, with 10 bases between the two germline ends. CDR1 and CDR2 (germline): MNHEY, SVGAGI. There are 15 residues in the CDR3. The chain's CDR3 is CASSYFRPNGNTIYF. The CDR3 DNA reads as TGTGCCAGCAGTTACTTCCGCCCGAATGGAAACACCATATATTTT.

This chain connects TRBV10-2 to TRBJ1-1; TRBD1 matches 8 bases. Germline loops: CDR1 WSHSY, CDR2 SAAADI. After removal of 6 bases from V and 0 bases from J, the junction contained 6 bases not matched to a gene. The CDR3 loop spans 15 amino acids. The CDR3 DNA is TGCGCCAGCAGGGAGGACAGGGTCATGAACACTGAAGCTTTCTTT. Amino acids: CASREDRVMNTEAFF.

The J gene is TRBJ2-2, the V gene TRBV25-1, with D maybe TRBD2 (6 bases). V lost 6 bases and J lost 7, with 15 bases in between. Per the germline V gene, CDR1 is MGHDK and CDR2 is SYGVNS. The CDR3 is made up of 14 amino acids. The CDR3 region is CASSPPGRNGELFF. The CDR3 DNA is TGTGCCAGCAGCCCCCCGGGGAGGAACGGGGAGCTGTTTTTT.

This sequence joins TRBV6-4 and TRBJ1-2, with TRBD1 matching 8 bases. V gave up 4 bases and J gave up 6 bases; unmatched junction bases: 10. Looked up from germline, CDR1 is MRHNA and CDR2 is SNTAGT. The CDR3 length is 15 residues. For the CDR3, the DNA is TGTGCCAGCAGTGGGGCCGGGACAGGACGTGATGGCTACACCTTC. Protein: CASSGAGTGRDGYTF.

The CDR3 sequence: CASSSDGYGYTF. The CDR3 DNA reads as TGTGCCAGCAGTTCGGACGGCTATGGCTACACCTTC. The V gene is TRBV28, the J gene TRBJ1-2; D gene uncertain. With 4 bases removed from V and 4 bases from J, the gap between germline ends came to 7 bases. This CDR3 is built from 12 residues. Germline CDR1 and CDR2: MDHEN and SYDVKM.

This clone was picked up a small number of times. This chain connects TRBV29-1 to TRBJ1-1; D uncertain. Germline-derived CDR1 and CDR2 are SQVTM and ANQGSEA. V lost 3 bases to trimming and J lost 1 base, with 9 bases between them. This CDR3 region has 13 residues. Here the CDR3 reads CSVDIPENTEAFF. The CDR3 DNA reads TGCAGCGTTGATATTCCGGAGAACACTGAAGCTTTCTTT.

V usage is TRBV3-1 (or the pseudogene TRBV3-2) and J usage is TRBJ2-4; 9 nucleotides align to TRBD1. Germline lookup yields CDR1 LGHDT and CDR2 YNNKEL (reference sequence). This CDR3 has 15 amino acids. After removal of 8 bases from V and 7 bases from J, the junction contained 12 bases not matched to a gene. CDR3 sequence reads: CASASYTGGKNIQYF. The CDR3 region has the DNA TGTGCCAGCGCTTCATATACAGGGGGCAAGAACATTCAGTACTTC.

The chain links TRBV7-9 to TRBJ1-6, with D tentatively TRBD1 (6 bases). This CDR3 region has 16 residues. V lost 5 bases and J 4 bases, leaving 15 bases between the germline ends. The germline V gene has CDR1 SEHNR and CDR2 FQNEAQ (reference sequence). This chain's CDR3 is CASSRDRSEYNSPLHF. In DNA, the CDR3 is TGTGCCAGCAGCCGTGACAGGAGCGAGTATAATTCACCCCTCCACTTT.

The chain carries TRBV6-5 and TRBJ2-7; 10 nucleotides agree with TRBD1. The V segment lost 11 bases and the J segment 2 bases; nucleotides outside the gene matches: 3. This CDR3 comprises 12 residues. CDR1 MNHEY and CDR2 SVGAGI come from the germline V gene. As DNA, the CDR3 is TGTGCCGGCGGACAGGGGGCCTACGAGCAGTACTTC. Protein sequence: CAGGQGAYEQYF.

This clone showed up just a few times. CDR3 sequence (DNA): TGTGCCACCAGTGATCACAGGCCTGATCGAGCTGGCTACACCTTC. Amino acid sequence: CATSDHRPDRAGYTF. The chain has TRBV24-1 and TRBJ1-2, with a tentative D call TRBD1 (5 bases). The V gene's germline CDR1 is KGHDR and CDR2 SFDVKD. V shed 3 bases and J shed 7 bases, with 17 bases lying between them. The CDR3 has 15 amino acids.

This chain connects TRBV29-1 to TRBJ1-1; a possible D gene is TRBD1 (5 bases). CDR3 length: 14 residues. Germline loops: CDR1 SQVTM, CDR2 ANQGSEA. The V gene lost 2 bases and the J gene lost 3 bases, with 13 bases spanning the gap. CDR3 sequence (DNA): TGCAGCGTTGAAAAGGGGTGGGAGGACACTGAAGCTTTCTTT. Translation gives CSVEKGWEDTEAFF.

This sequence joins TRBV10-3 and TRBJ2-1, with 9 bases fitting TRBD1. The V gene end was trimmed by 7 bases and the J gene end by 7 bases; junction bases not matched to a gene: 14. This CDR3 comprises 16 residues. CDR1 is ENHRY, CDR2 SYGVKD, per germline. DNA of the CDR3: TGTGCCATCACCACAAAAGGACAGGGGAAAATAAATGAGCAGTTCTTC. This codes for CAITTKGQGKINEQFF.

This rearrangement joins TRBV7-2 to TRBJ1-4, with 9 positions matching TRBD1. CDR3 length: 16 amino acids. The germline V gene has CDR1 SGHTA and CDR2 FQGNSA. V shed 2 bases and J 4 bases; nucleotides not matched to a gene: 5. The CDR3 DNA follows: TGTGCCAGCAGCTTAAATGGGGGACAGGGTAATGAAAAACTGTTTTTT. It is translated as CASSLNGGQGNEKLFF. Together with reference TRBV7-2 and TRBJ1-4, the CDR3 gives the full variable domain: GAGVSQSPSNKVTEKGKDVELRCDPISGHTALYWYRQSLGQGLEFLIYFQGNSAPDKSGLPSDRFSAERTGGSVSTLTIQRTQQEDSAVYLCASSLNGGQGNEKLFFGSGTQLSVL.

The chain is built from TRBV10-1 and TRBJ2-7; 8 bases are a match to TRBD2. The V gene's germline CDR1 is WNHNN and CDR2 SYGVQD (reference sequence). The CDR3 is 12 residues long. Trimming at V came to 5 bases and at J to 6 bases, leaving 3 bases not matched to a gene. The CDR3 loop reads CASSIGTSEQYF. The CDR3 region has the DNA TGCGCCAGCAGTATAGGGACTAGCGAGCAGTACTTC.

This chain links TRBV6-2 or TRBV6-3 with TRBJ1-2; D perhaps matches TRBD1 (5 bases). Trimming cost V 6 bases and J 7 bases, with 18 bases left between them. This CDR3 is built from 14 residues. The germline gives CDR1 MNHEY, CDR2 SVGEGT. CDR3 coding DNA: TGTGCCAGCAGCTGCGGGGGATCGACTTGTGGCTACACCTTC. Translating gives CASSCGGSTCGYTF.

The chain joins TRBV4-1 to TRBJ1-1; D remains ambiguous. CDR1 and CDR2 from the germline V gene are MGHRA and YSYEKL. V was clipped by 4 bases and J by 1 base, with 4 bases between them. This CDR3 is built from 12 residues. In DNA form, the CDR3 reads TGCGCCAGCAGCCGCGGGAACACTGAAGCTTTCTTT. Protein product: CASSRGNTEAFF.

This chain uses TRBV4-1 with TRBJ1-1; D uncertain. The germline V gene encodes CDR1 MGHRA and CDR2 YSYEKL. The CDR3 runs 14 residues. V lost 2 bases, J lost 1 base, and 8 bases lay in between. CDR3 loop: CASSQHRENTEAFF. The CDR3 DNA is TGCGCCAGCAGCCAACATCGGGAGAACACTGAAGCTTTCTTT.

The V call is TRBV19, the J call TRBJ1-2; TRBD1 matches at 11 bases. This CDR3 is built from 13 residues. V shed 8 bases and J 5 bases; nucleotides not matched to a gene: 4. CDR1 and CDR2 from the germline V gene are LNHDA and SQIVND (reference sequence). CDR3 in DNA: TGTGCCAGTGGGGACAGGGGGACTTATGGCTACACCTTC. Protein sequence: CASGDRGTYGYTF. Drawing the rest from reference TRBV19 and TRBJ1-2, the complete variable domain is DGGITQSPKYLFRKEGQNVTLSCEQNLNHDAMYWYRQDPGQGLRLIYYSQIVNDFQKGDIAEGYSVSREKKESFPLTVTSAQKNPTAFYLCASGDRGTYGYTFGSGTRLTVV.

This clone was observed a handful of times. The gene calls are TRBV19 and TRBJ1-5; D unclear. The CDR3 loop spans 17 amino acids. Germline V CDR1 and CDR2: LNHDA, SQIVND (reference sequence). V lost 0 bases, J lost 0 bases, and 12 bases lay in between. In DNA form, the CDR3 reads TGTGCCAGTAGTATAGACTCGACCGGCGATAGCAATCAGCCCCAGCATTTT. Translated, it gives CASSIDSTGDSNQPQHF.